This entry features one TCR beta chain sequence. The data were obtained in a study of T cells after somatic rescue of genetic block. The V gene's germline CDR1 is SGHRS and CDR2 YFSETQ. With 2 bases clipped from V and 8 bases from J, the junction kept 5 bases outside the gene matches. The CDR3 has 13 amino acids. TCRdb's copy holds only in-frame clones and misses some; the assay was immunoSEQ multiplex PCR. This table holds around 57,000 clones, about 96% found once. Sequences were obtained from peripheral blood mononuclear cells (PBMCs). V and J are TRBV5-1 and TRBJ1-2, with 8 bases lining up with TRBD1. This receptor was obtained from a child younger than two. The CDR3 sequence is CASSLDWTGGYTF. CDR3 sequence (DNA): TGCGCCAGCAGCTTAGATTGGACAGGGGGCTACACCTTC.